Presented here are 15 T cell receptor beta chains from one specimen sequenced in a study of cytomegalovirus exposure and HLA in healthy donors. With 60 Vbeta and 13 Jbeta primers, the PCR was carried out. Sequencing used immunoSEQ multiplex PCR; TCRdb keeps in-frame clones, though not all of them. The table shows roughly 150,000 clones, with 60% to 80% occurring only once. The sequencing input was PBMCs. The receptors stem from a male donor in good health and CMV-seronegative.

The CDR3 protein is CASSSGQGKRTEAFF. The CDR3 region has the DNA TGTGCCAGCAGCTCGGGACAGGGAAAGAGAACTGAAGCTTTCTTT. This chain uses TRBV5-4 with TRBJ1-1, with TRBD1 matching 9 bases. The J segment lost 5 bases and the V segment lost 3 bases, leaving 8 bases of the junction unmatched. Germline CDR1 SGHNT, CDR2 YYREEE (reference sequence). The CDR3 consists of 15 residues.

This chain uses TRBV5-1 with TRBJ1-2; D not resolved. The CDR3 has 14 amino acids. Trimming cost V 2 bases and J 0 bases, with 8 bases left between them. The V gene's germline CDR1 is SGHRS and CDR2 YFSETQ. CDR3 residues: CASSFAVANYGYTF. DNA for the CDR3: TGCGCCAGCAGCTTCGCGGTAGCTAACTATGGCTACACCTTC.

The chain employs TRBV6-4 and TRBJ2-3; 8 bases are shared with TRBD1. There are 15 residues in the CDR3. Germline V gene lookup returns CDR1 MRHNA and CDR2 SNTAGT. The V gene end was trimmed by 3 bases and the J gene end by 0 bases; junction bases not matched to a gene: 2. The DNA of the CDR3 is TGTGCCAGCAGTGAGACAGGGGAGAGCACAGATACGCAGTATTTT. This codes for CASSETGESTDTQYF.

The J gene is TRBJ2-3, the V gene TRBV4-2; TRBD2 matches 8 bases. The CDR3 is made up of 16 amino acids. From germline, CDR1 is LGHNA and CDR2 YNFKEQ. Trimming removed 2 bases from V and 0 bases from J; junction bases left unmatched: 4. The CDR3 protein is CASSQIAGSSTDTQYF. For the CDR3, the DNA is TGTGCCAGCAGCCAAATAGCGGGATCTAGCACAGATACGCAGTATTTT.

The rearrangement joins TRBV7-8 to TRBJ1-5; 7 bases align to TRBD1. The CDR3 runs 15 residues. Trimming removed 3 bases from V and 2 bases from J; junction bases left unmatched: 4. Germline V gene lookup returns CDR1 SGHVS and CDR2 FQNEAQ. In DNA, the CDR3 is TGTGCCAGCAGCTTGTTAGACAGGGGCAATCAGCCCCAGCATTTT. It translates to CASSLLDRGNQPQHF.

The rearrangement joins TRBV27 to TRBJ2-7; TRBD1 agrees at 11 bases. V lost 6 bases and J lost 2; bases outside the gene matches: 6. Germline values: CDR1 MNHEY, CDR2 SMNVEV (reference sequence). The CDR3 sequence is 15 residues long. The CDR3 loop reads CASSHGTGGTYEQYF. The CDR3 DNA reads TGTGCCAGCAGCCATGGGACAGGGGGGACCTACGAGCAGTACTTC.

This chain links TRBV11-3 with TRBJ1-6; D perhaps matches TRBD1 (5 bases). Per germline, CDR1 SGHNT and CDR2 YENEEA. This CDR3 region has 15 residues. Trimming left V 4 bases short and J 6 bases short, with 13 bases between. This chain's CDR3 is CASSSSDRPNSPLHF. As DNA, the CDR3 is TGTGCCAGCAGCTCCTCCGACAGACCTAATTCACCCCTCCACTTT.

The chain is built from TRBV5-6 and TRBJ1-6, with D possibly being TRBD1 (6 bases). This CDR3 contains 16 residues. CDR1 and CDR2 from the germline V gene are SGHDT and YYEEEE. V dropped 4 bases and J dropped 7 bases, with 18 bases sitting between them. The chain's CDR3 is CASSGTGTPKNSPLHF. CDR3 bases: TGTGCCAGCAGCGGAACAGGGACGCCTAAGAATTCACCCCTCCACTTT.

V gene TRBV25-1 combines with J gene TRBJ2-7; D perhaps matches TRBD1 (6 bases). This CDR3 has 15 amino acids. V shed 1 base and J shed 2 bases, with 12 bases lying between them. The germline V gene encodes CDR1 MGHDK and CDR2 SYGVNS. CDR3 region: CASSEFGQRPYEQYF. In nucleotides, the CDR3 is TGTGCCAGCAGTGAATTTGGACAGAGACCCTACGAGCAGTACTTC.

The chain is built from TRBV7-3 and TRBJ2-2; no reliable D call. Germline V lookup: CDR1 SGHTA, CDR2 FQGTGA. This CDR3 has 13 residues. The V gene lost 5 bases and the J gene lost 6 bases, with 10 bases spanning the gap. The CDR3 bases are TGTGCCAGCAGCCCCACCAGCGCCGGGGAGCTGTTTTTT. It encodes CASSPTSAGELFF.

This clone was detected only a few times. This chain joins TRBV5-1 and TRBJ2-3, with 10 bases aligning to TRBD2. Trimming cost V 4 bases and J 5 bases; bases outside gene matches: 7. The CDR3 has 15 residues. Germline CDR1 SGHRS, CDR2 YFSETQ. DNA of the CDR3: TGCGCCAGCAGCCTTAGCGGGGGGCAAGGAGATACGCAGTATTTT. Translating gives CASSLSGGQGDTQYF.

This clone came up once. The rearrangement joins TRBV2 to TRBJ2-3; 9 bases are a match to TRBD1. This CDR3 is built from 14 residues. Germline lookup yields CDR1 SNHLY and CDR2 FYNNEI. V was clipped by 7 bases and J by 1 base; unmatched bases: 3. The CDR3 nucleotides are TGTGCCAGCACTGGGACAGGGCGCACAGATACGCAGTATTTT. This gives the protein CASTGTGRTDTQYF.

This clone was recorded only once. The V gene is TRBV4-3, the J gene TRBJ2-1; 7 bases match TRBD2. The germline V gene has CDR1 LGHNA and CDR2 YSLEER. The V segment lost 0 bases and the J segment 6 bases; nucleotides outside the gene matches: 5. CDR3 length: 15 amino acids. CDR3 sequence (DNA): TGCGCCAGCAGCCAAGATGGCGGGAGCGGCAATGAGCAGTTCTTC. Protein: CASSQDGGSGNEQFF.

This clone has only a few counts. V is TRBV10-3 and J is TRBJ1-2; D is unclear. Per germline, CDR1 ENHRY and CDR2 SYGVKD. V dropped 4 bases and J dropped 6 bases, with 12 bases sitting between them. The CDR3 sequence is 13 residues long. CDR3 nucleotide sequence: TGTGCCATCAGTGTTCGAGGTGAAGATGGCTACACCTTC. It translates to CAISVRGEDGYTF.

The CDR3 sequence: CASSETGSSYNSPLHF. CDR3 in DNA: TGTGCCAGCAGCGAGACAGGGAGCTCCTATAATTCACCCCTCCACTTT. The chain joins TRBV9 to TRBJ1-6, with 7 bases fitting TRBD1. Germline V gene data show CDR1 as SGDLS and CDR2 as YYNGEE. CDR3 size: 16 residues. V trimming: 3 bases; J trimming: 0 bases; junction bases outside the gene matches: 3.